A single TCR beta chain is shown here with its context. What it binds is unknown. The data were taken from a study of cytomegalovirus exposure and HLA in healthy donors. Findings and limits, study-wide: In an earlier analysis, in 540 or so donors, most V segments appeared productive either ~87% or ~30% of the time.

The primer mix had 60 Vbeta and 13 Jbeta primers. TCRdb's table, derived via immunoSEQ multiplex PCR, lists solely in-frame clones and lacks some. The sample carries under 200,000 clones, roughly 78% recorded once. The V gene's germline CDR1 is LNHNV and CDR2 YYDKDF (reference sequence). There are 15 residues in the CDR3. The V and J ends lost 8 bases and 0 bases respectively, with 14 bases between them. The sequenced sample consisted of PBMCs. The TCR was taken from a woman in her 30s in good health and CMV-seropositive. V gene TRBV15 combines with J gene TRBJ2-1; a weak D match, TRBD2 (6 bases). The CDR3 is CATRGSGSSYNEQFF. Here the CDR3 DNA reads TGTGCCACCCGGGGCTCCGGGAGCTCCTACAATGAGCAGTTCTTC.